The clone carrying this TCR beta chain was detected once. The sample comes from a study of T-cell reconstitution after alpha-beta-depleted transplantation in children. Germline-derived CDR1 and CDR2 are SQVTM and ANQGSEA. The CDR3 covers 13 residues. J was trimmed by 6 bases and V by 6 bases; bases with no gene match: 9. Unique molecular identifiers were incorporated during preparation of the TCRbeta library. One entry per CDR3 protein results from TCRdb running MiXCR on the PCR reads. Among about 540,000 distinct CDR3 sequences, approximately 20% were seen once, and the ten largest hold 3.3%. The V gene is TRBV29-1, the J gene TRBJ1-2; 8 bases match TRBD1. The starting material was PBMCs from the stem cell graft donor, obtained from the stem cell graft. This TCR derives from a human donor who donated a stem cell graft to a child with acute lymphoblastic leukemia. The DNA of the CDR3 is TGCAGCGTGCCGACAGGGGAAGGCGATGGCTACACCTTC. As protein: CSVPTGEGDGYTF.